This T cell receptor (beta chain) is drawn from a study of vaccination effects on CD4 cells after COVID-19. Study-wide background: Sequencing in the ViraFEST assay came after antigen-specific CD4+ T cells had been expanded with viral peptide pools, which were used to stimulate PBMC. The culture medium for some 2 million PBMC per well included around 10 IU/ml IL-2 and roughly 10 ug/ml peptides.

This CDR3 is 14 amino acids long. Between the trimmed V and J ends, which lost 3 bases and 4 bases, there was a span of 13 bases. CDR1 and CDR2 (germline): DFQATT, SNEGSKA (reference sequence). To note about this clone: No antigen is known for it.

Following culture for roughly 10 days, CD4+ T cells were isolated. Participants got two doses of BNT162b2 or mRNA-1273 vaccine. Sequenced by immunoSEQ multiplex PCR; TCRdb stores in-frame clones only, minus some. The sample yields approximately 74,000 clones, around 67% seen once. The study's findings and limits: Whether induced by infection or by vaccine, clones showed marked clonal contraction late after vaccination.

This rearrangement joins TRBV20-1 to TRBJ1-5; D is unresolved. This TCR came from a human donor who received a COVID-19 vaccine. The sequencing here drew on CD4+ T cells from PBMCs cultured without peptide, taken after COVID-19 vaccination. The CDR3 region is CSASPGSQNQPQHF. The CDR3 DNA sequence: TGCAGTGCTAGTCCGGGTTCGCAAAATCAGCCCCAGCATTTT.